This T cell receptor beta chain was obtained from a study of T cells in Graves' hyperthyroidism and ophthalmopathy. The overall study: Before treatment of any kind, peripheral blood was taken at initial diagnosis.

TCR beta CDR3 regions were amplified from RNA transcripts. A set of HTBI primers served as the primers for a first-round RT-PCR of the TCR CDR3. TCRdb reprocessed the multiplex PCR reads with MiXCR, giving one entry per CDR3 protein. The table shows 300,000 to 400,000 distinct CDR3 sequences, with roughly 13% occurring only once. It was uncontrolled infection, other autoimmune disease, pregnancy or lactation that excluded patients. This CDR3 has 15 residues. V lost 4 bases, J lost 2 bases, and 14 bases lay in between. Germline V gene data show CDR1 as ENHRY and CDR2 as SYGVKD. The gene calls are TRBV10-3 and TRBJ2-5; weak D call: TRBD2 (6 bases). The receptor was isolated from a woman in her fifties or sixties with Graves' hyperthyroidism. Sequenced material: blood. CDR3 amino acids: CAISVSRAGQETQYF. The CDR3 bases are TGTGCCATCAGTGTTTCGCGGGCGGGACAAGAGACCCAGTACTTC.